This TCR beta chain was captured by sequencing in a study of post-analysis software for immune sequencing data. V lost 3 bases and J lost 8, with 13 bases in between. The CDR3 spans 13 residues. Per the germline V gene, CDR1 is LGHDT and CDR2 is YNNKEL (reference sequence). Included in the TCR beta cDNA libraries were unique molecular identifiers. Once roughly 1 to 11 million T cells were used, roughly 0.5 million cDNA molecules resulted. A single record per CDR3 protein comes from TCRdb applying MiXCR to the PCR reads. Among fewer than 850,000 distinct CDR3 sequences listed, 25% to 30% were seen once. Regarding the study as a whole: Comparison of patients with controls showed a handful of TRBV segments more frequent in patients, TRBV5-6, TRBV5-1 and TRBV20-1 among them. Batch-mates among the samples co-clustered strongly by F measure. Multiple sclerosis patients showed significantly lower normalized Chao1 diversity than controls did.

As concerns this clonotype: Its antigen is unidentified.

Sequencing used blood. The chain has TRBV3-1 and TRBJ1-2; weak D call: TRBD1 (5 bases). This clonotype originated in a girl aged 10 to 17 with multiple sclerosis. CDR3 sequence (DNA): TGTGCCAGCAGCCAGCCCGGGGGGGTAGGCTACACCTTC. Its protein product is CASSQPGGVGYTF. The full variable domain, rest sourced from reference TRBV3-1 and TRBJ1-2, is DTAVSQTPKYLVTQMGNDKSIKCEQNLGHDTMYWYKQDSKKFLKIMFSYNNKELIINETVPNRFSPKSPDKAHLNLHINSLELGDSAVYFCASSQPGGVGYTFGSGTRLTVV.